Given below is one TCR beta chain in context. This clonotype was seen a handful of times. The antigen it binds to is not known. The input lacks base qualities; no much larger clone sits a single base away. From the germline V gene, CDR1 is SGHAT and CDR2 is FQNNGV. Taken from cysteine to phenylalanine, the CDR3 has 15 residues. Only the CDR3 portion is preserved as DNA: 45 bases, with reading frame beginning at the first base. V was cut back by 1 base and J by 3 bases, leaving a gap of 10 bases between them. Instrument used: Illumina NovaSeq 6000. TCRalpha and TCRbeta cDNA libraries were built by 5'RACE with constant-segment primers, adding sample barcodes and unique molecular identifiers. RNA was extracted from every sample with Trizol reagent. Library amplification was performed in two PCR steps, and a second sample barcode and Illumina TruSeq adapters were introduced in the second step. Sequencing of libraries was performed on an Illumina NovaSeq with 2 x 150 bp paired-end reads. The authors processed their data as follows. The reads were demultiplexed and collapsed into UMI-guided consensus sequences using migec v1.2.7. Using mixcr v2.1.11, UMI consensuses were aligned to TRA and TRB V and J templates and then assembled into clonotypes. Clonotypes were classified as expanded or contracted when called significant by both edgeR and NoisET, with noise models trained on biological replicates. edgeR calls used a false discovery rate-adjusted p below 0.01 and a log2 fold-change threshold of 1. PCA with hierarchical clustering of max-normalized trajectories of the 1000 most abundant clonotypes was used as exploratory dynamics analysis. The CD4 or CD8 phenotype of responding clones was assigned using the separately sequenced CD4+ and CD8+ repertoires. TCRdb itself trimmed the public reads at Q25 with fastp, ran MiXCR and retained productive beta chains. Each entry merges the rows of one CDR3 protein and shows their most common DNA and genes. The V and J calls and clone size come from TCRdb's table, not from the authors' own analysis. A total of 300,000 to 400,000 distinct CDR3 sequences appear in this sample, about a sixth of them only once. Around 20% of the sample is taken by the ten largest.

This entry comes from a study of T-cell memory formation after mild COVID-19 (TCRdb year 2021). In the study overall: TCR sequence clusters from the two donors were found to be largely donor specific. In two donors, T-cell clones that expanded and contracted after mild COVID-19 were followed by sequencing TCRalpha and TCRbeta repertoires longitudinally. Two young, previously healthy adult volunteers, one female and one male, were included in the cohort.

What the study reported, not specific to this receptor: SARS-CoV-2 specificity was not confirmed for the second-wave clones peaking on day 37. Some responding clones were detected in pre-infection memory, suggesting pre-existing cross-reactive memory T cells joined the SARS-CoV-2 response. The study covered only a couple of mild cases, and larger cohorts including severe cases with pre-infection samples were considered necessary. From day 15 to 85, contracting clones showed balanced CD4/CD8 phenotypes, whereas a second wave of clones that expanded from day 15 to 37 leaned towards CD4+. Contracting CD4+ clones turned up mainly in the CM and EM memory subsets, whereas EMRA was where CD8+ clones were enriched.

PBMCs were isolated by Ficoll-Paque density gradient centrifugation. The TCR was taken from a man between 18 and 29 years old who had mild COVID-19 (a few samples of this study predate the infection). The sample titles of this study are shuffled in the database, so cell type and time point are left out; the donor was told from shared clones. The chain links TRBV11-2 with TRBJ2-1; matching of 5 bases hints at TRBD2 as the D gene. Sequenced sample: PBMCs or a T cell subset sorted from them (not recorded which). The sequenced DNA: TGTGCCAGCAGCTTAGCGGGGTCATTCTACAATGAGCAGTTCTTC. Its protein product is CASSLAGSFYNEQFF.